The 2 T cell receptor beta chains below come from one sample, sequenced in a study of spatial heterogeneity in lung cancer. TCRdb redid the calling of the 5' RACE reads with MiXCR, one entry per CDR3 protein. The sample includes 60,000 to 90,000 distinct CDR3 sequences, about 8% of them seen just once. Time point noted: sample taken at primary tumor resection. The sequencing here drew on PBMCs, taken at surgery. The receptors were gathered from a male donor with early-stage non-small cell lung cancer.

The chain combines TRBV6-5 with TRBJ2-2, with TRBD2 matching over 7 bases. Germline V gene lookup returns CDR1 MNHEY and CDR2 SVGAGI. Trimming at V came to 2 bases and at J to 1 base, leaving 7 bases not matched to a gene. This CDR3 has 17 amino acids. This chain's CDR3 is CASSYQLAGVNTGELFF. The CDR3 DNA reads as TGTGCCAGCAGTTACCAACTGGCGGGGGTGAACACCGGGGAGCTGTTTTTT.

This clonotype was recorded a few times. This chain connects TRBV5-5 to TRBJ2-7; no definite D call. Germline values: CDR1 SGHKS, CDR2 YYEKEE (reference sequence). V was cut by 4 bases and J by 3 bases, with 17 bases left in between. This CDR3 spans 15 amino acids. This chain's CDR3 is CASSPNGISGYEQYF. The CDR3 nucleotides read TGTGCCAGCAGCCCTAATGGAATTTCGGGCTACGAGCAGTACTTC.